A selection of T cell receptor beta chains follows, all from one sample in a study of response to subunit inactivated influenza vaccine. TCRdb re-called the RT-PCR reads with MiXCR, one entry per CDR3 protein. The sample includes 400,000 to 550,000 distinct CDR3 sequences, 25% of them seen just once. This sample comprised CD4+ T cells sorted from PBMCs, obtained 5 days after vaccination. These receptors all come from a man between 45 and 60 years old who received an inactivated influenza vaccine. The CDR3 runs from the conserved cysteine through the conserved F or W.

J,V,CDR3
TRBJ2-5,TRBV2,CASRRSDRVGSETQYF
TRBJ2-7,TRBV5-6,CASSLEGGGYSYEQYF
TRBJ1-1,TRBV12-3/TRBV12-4,CASSFSAYRGTEAFF
TRBJ2-6,TRBV2,CASREQGSGANVLTF
TRBJ2-1,TRBV6-2/TRBV6-3,CASSYRLPGTGEVNEQFF
TRBJ2-3,TRBV29-1,CSVGGAADTQYF
TRBJ1-3,TRBV20-1,CSAREEGVNTIYF
TRBJ1-1,TRBV20-1,CSANRVQNTEAFF
TRBJ2-4,TRBV4-3,CASSQVGQGNIQYF
TRBJ2-1,TRBV7-8,CASSLATLAGGWNEQFF
TRBJ2-2,TRBV11-2,CASSLVPENTGELFF
TRBJ2-5,TRBV20-1,CSAPLAGAAETQYF
TRBJ2-3,TRBV7-6,CASSLPKAGHSTDTQYF
TRBJ2-3,TRBV20-1,CSARGPSVIQDTQYF
TRBJ1-1,TRBV6-1,CSARPVVRDTEAFF
TRBJ2-1,TRBV5-1,CASSLSSGYYNEQFF
TRBJ2-5,TRBV9,CASSVAPQETQYF
TRBJ2-4,TRBV20-1,CSVRGRETINIQYF
TRBJ2-3,TRBV2,CASSEALLAGADTQYF
TRBJ2-3,TRBV29-1,CSVEGATDTQYF
TRBJ2-3,TRBV20-1,CSARGLAERMTDTQYF
TRBJ2-5,TRBV29-1,CSVDSGGRAGETQYF
TRBJ2-2,TRBV20-1,CSARDGDRNTGELFF
TRBJ2-1,TRBV30,CAWRSVLSNEQFF
TRBJ2-5,TRBV5-1,CASSPSLMGAGETQYF
TRBJ1-1,TRBV6-1,CASSDRGDGTEAFF
TRBJ2-7,TRBV20-1,CSAKALLQGFAYEQYF
TRBJ2-7,TRBV5-1,CASSLGWTGTYEQYF
TRBJ2-7,TRBV12-3/TRBV12-4,CASTGDRGVYEQYF
TRBJ2-1,TRBV12-3/TRBV12-4,CASSLGLAGGNEQFF
TRBJ2-7,TRBV19,CASSILPRLLISEQYF
TRBJ2-1,TRBV6-2/TRBV6-3,CASRSHRGVYNEQFF
TRBJ2-3,TRBV27,CASSSAGASDTQYF
TRBJ2-7,TRBV7-8,CASSPPGGGTYEQYF
TRBJ2-2,TRBV5-1,CASSLVARGTGELFF
TRBJ2-5,TRBV5-1,CASSLALREGLETQYF
TRBJ2-1,TRBV20-1,CFWGHTRDLYNEQFF
TRBJ1-6,TRBV20-1,CSAPIGSTDSPLHF
TRBJ1-6,TRBV20-1,CSARHATGYNSPLHF